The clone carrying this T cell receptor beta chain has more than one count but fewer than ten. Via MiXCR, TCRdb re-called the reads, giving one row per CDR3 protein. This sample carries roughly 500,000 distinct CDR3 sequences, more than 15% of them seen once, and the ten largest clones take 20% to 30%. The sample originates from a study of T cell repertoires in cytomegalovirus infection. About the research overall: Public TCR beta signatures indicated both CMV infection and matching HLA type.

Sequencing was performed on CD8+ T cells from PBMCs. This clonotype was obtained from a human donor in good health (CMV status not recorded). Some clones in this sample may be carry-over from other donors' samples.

CDR3 loop: CASSQPGQGPAEAFF. The CDR3 nucleotides are TGCGCCAGCAGTCAACCGGGACAAGGCCCTGCTGAAGCTTTCTTT. This chain links TRBV23-1 with TRBJ1-1; TRBD1 is a possible D gene (6 bases). TRBV23-1 is classed as an ORF, of uncertain function. Trimming stripped 2 bases from V and 6 bases from J, with 16 bases between. CDR3 length: 15 amino acids.